This T cell receptor beta chain derives from a study of blood T cells in healthy people across ages. Study summary: Using template switching, researchers captured about one barcoded beta molecule for each two T cells.

Each donor was a healthy Caucasian individual from Russia, aged roughly 6 to 90. A second PCR of roughly 7 to 11 cycles used a sample-barcoded 5' primer and a J-beta primer mix. Via MiXCR, TCRdb re-called the 5' RACE reads, giving one row per CDR3 protein. The sample gives about 1.6 million distinct CDR3 sequences, about 32% of which show up once; about 11% is in the top ten. Only a few counts were recorded for this clonotype. V was pared by 2 bases and J by 5 bases, with 18 bases between. Germline values: CDR1 ENHRY, CDR2 SYGVKD. This CDR3 region has 16 residues. The chain combines TRBV10-3 with TRBJ2-5; maybe TRBD1 (7 bases). Material: blood. This sequence was found in a woman aged 30 to 39 in good health. CDR3 sequence reads: CAISEGGRGAEETQYF. The CDR3 DNA reads as TGTGCCATCAGTGAGGGGGGCAGGGGGGCCGAGGAGACCCAGTACTTC.